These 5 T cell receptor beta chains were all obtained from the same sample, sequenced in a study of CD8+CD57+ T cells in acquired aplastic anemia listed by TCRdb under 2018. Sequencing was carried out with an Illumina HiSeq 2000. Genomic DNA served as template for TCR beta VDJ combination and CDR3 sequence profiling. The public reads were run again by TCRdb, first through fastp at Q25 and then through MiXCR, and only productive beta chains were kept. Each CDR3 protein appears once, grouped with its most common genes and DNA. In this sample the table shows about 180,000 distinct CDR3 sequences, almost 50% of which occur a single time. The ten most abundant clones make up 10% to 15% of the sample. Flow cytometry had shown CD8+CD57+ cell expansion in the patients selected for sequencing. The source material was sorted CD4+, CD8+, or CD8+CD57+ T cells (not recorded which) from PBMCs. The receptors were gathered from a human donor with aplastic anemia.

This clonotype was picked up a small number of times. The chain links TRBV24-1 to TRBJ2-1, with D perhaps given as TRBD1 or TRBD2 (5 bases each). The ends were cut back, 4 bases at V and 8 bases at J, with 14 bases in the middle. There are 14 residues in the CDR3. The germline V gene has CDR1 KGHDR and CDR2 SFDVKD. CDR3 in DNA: TGTGCCACCAGTGACCATTTCCGAGGGGATGAGCAGTTCTTC. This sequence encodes CATSDHFRGDEQFF.

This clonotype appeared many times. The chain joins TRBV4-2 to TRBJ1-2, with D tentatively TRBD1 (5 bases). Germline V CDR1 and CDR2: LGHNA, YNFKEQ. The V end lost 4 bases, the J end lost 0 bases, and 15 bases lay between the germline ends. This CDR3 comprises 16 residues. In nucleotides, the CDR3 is TGTGCCAGCAGCCCACCTTCGGGGGGAACTAACTATGGCTACACCTTC. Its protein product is CASSPPSGGTNYGYTF.

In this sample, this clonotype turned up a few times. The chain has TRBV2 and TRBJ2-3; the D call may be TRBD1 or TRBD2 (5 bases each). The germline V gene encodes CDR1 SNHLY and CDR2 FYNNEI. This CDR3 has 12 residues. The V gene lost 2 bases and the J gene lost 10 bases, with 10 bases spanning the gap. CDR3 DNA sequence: TGTGCCAGCAGTGAACGGGACCCGGCGCAGTATTTT. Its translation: CASSERDPAQYF.

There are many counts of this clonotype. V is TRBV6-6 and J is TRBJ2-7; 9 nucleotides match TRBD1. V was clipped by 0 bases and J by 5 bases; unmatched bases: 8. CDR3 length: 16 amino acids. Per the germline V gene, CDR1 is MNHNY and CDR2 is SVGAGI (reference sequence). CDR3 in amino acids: CASSYSPGQGIHEQYF. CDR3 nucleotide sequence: TGTGCCAGCAGTTACTCGCCGGGACAGGGAATTCACGAGCAGTACTTC.

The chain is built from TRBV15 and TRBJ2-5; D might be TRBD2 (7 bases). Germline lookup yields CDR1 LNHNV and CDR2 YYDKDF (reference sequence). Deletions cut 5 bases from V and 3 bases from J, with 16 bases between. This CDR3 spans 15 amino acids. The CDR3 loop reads CATSGGGGGEETQYF. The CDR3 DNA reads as TGTGCCACCAGCGGAGGAGGGGGGGGGGAAGAGACCCAGTACTTC.